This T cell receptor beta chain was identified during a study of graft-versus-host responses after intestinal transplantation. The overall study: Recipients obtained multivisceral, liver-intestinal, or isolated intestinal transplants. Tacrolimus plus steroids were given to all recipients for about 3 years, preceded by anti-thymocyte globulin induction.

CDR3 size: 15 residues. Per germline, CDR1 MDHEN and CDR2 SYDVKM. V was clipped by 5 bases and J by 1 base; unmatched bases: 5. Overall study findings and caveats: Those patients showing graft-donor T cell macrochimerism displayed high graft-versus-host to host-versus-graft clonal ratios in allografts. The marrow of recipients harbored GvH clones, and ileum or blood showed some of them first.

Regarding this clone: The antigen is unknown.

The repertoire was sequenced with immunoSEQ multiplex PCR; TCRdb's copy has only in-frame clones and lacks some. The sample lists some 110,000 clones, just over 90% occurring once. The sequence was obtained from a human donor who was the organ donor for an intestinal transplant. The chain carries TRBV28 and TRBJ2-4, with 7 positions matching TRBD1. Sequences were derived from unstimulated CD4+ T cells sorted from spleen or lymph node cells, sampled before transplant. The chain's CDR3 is CASSHRGKAKNIQYF. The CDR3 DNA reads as TGTGCCAGCAGTCACAGGGGTAAGGCCAAAAACATTCAGTACTTC. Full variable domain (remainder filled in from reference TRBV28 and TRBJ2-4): DVKVTQSSRYLVKRTGEKVFLECVQDMDHENMFWYRQDPGLGLRLIYFSYDVKMKEKGDIPEGYSVSREKKERFSLILESASTNQTSMYLCASSHRGKAKNIQYFGAGTRLSVL.